This T cell receptor (beta chain) emerged from a study of blood T cell repertoires in COVID-19. The germline gives CDR1 MGHDK, CDR2 SYGVNS. This CDR3 is 14 amino acids long. The junction had 6 bases not matched to a gene; V was cut back by 6 bases and J by 3 bases. Sequencing was performed with immunoSEQ multiplex PCR; in TCRdb, only in-frame clones are kept and a portion is missing. The repertoire has 200,000 to 250,000 clones, roughly 85% of them found once; the top ten carry about a tenth. Sequencing input: PBMCs or T cells enriched from blood (not recorded which). The gene calls are TRBV25-1 and TRBJ2-7; the match to TRBD1 covers 9 bases. This TCR derives from a young man who had recovered from COVID-19. This CDR3 is CASRAGTGIYEQYF. CDR3 coding DNA: TGTGCCAGCAGGGCCGGGACAGGGATCTACGAGCAGTACTTC.